These 30 T cell receptor beta chains were sequenced from one sample in a study of blood T cell repertoires in COVID-19. Assay: immunoSEQ multiplex PCR; the TCRdb copy retains only in-frame clones and omits some. Of 250,000 to 400,000 clones detected, about 85% appear once; the ten largest clones hold under 2%. The sequencing sample was made of PBMCs or T cells enriched from blood (not recorded which). These receptors were obtained from a woman aged 25 to 45 who had been exposed to COVID-19.

V is TRBV9 and J is TRBJ2-2; TRBD1 might be the D (6 bases). CDR1 is SGDLS and CDR2 is YYNGEE in the germline V gene. The ends were cut back, 2 bases at V and 7 bases at J, with 15 bases in the middle. The CDR3 loop spans 15 amino acids. The CDR3 sequence is CASSVSQGYGGELFF. In DNA, the CDR3 is TGTGCCAGCAGCGTCAGCCAGGGGTACGGCGGGGAGCTGTTTTTT.

The chain couples TRBV4-2 to TRBJ1-1, with a tentative D call TRBD1 (6 bases). The V end was cut by 2 bases, the J end by 5 bases, with 12 bases between. The germline gives CDR1 LGHNA, CDR2 YNFKEQ. This CDR3 spans 14 amino acids. Here the CDR3 reads CASSQFQGRTEAFF. The CDR3 DNA reads TGTGCCAGCAGCCAATTCCAGGGGAGAACTGAAGCTTTCTTT.

The chain joins TRBV2 to TRBJ1-6, with unresolved D. V lost 7 bases and J 5 bases, leaving 15 bases between the germline ends. This CDR3 has 15 amino acids. The germline V gene encodes CDR1 SNHLY and CDR2 FYNNEI. The CDR3 is CASTGGGSDNSPLHF. The CDR3, as DNA: TGTGCCAGCACTGGAGGAGGCTCTGATAATTCACCCCTCCACTTT.

This chain joins TRBV11-2 and TRBJ2-7, with D possibly TRBD2 on 6 matching bases. CDR3 length: 15 residues. The V end was cut by 5 bases, the J end by 2 bases, with 16 bases between. Germline V gene lookup returns CDR1 SGHAT and CDR2 FQNNGV. The CDR3, as DNA: TGTGCCAGCAGCCAACGGTTGGACTACACCTACGAGCAGTACTTC. Its translation: CASSQRLDYTYEQYF.

The chain is built from TRBV2 and TRBJ1-2; 7 bases match TRBD1. The J segment lost 4 bases and the V segment lost 4 bases, leaving 6 bases of the junction unmatched. The V gene's germline CDR1 is SNHLY and CDR2 FYNNEI. CDR3 length: 14 amino acids. The CDR3 here is CASSANRGGYGYTF. The CDR3 bases are TGTGCCAGCAGTGCGAACAGGGGAGGCTATGGCTACACCTTC.

The rearrangement links TRBV5-4 to TRBJ1-1, with TRBD1 identical over 9 bases. The length of the CDR3 is 13 residues. Germline CDR1 reads SGHNT; CDR2 reads YYREEE (reference sequence). V was pared by 7 bases and J by 4 bases, with 5 bases of the junction left unmatched. Here the CDR3 DNA reads TGTGCCAGCGCGACAGGGGGGCGCACTGAAGCTTTCTTT. Its protein product is CASATGGRTEAFF.

The chain has TRBV5-1 and TRBJ2-5, with D unresolved. The CDR3 has 12 residues. In germline, CDR1 is SGHRS, CDR2 YFSETQ. V was cut by 0 bases and J by 2 bases, with 2 bases left in between. This CDR3 is CASSLAQETQYF. CDR3 DNA: TGCGCCAGCAGCTTGGCGCAAGAGACCCAGTACTTC.

This rearrangement joins TRBV3-1 (or the pseudogene TRBV3-2) to TRBJ2-1, with a tentative D call TRBD2 (5 bases). Between the trimmed V and J ends, which lost 4 bases and 6 bases, there was a span of 13 bases. Germline V CDR1 and CDR2: LGHDT, YNNKEL (reference sequence). The CDR3 runs to 14 residues. The CDR3 region is CASSPENRGNEQFF. CDR3 coding DNA: TGTGCCAGCAGCCCAGAAAATCGGGGCAATGAGCAGTTCTTC.

The chain uses TRBV7-2 and TRBJ2-1; D may be TRBD2 (6 bases). This CDR3 is 15 amino acids long. Germline V gene lookup returns CDR1 SGHTA and CDR2 FQGNSA. With 1 base removed from V and 7 bases from J, the gap between germline ends came to 14 bases. In nucleotides, the CDR3 is TGTGCCAGCAGCTTAGTGGGGGGATGGTTGAATGAGCAGTTCTTC. This codes for CASSLVGGWLNEQFF. Based on the CDR3 plus reference TRBV7-2 and TRBJ2-1, the full variable domain is GAGVSQSPSNKVTEKGKDVELRCDPISGHTALYWYRQSLGQGLEFLIYFQGNSAPDKSGLPSDRFSAERTGGSVSTLTIQRTQQEDSAVYLCASSLVGGWLNEQFFGPGTRLTVL.

The V call is TRBV5-6, the J call TRBJ2-6; D is possibly TRBD1 (6 bases). The V and J ends lost 3 bases and 2 bases respectively, with 15 bases between them. This CDR3 has 17 amino acids. Germline values: CDR1 SGHDT, CDR2 YYEEEE. The CDR3 sequence: CASSWDIGGAGANVLTF. DNA for the CDR3: TGTGCCAGCAGCTGGGATATTGGGGGCGCTGGGGCCAACGTCCTGACTTTC.

In its sample, this clone was seen once. V gene TRBV15 combines with J gene TRBJ2-1; D is perhaps TRBD2 (7 bases). CDR1 and CDR2 from the germline V gene are LNHNV and YYDKDF (reference sequence). CDR3 length: 16 residues. V was trimmed by 1 base and J by 8 bases, leaving 18 bases between them. CDR3 protein: CATSRVKGGLADEQFF. In DNA, the CDR3 is TGTGCCACCAGCAGAGTCAAGGGGGGGTTGGCTGATGAGCAGTTCTTC.

The rearrangement links TRBV29-1 to TRBJ1-2, with 8 bases matching TRBD1. The trim removed 6 bases at V and 8 bases at J, leaving 8 bases unmatched. The CDR3 loop spans 12 amino acids. The germline gives CDR1 SQVTM, CDR2 ANQGSEA. The CDR3 protein is CSVSGQGLGYTF. In DNA, the CDR3 is TGCAGCGTCAGCGGACAGGGACTAGGCTACACCTTC.

The chain couples TRBV18 to TRBJ2-2, with a tentative D call TRBD1 (5 bases). V was shortened by 1 base and J by 4 bases, with 10 bases between the two germline ends. This CDR3 is 15 amino acids long. Germline-derived CDR1 and CDR2 are KGHSH and LQKENI. The CDR3 nucleotides read TGTGCCAGCTCACCACGTTCAGGGATCACCGGGGAGCTGTTTTTT. Its protein is CASSPRSGITGELFF.

J is TRBJ1-5 and V is TRBV27; tentatively, D is TRBD1 (5 bases). CDR3 size: 14 residues. Per germline, CDR1 MNHEY and CDR2 SMNVEV (reference sequence). V was cut by 4 bases and J by 5 bases, with 12 bases left in between. CDR3 region: CASSYRRADQPQHF. The DNA for the CDR3 is TGTGCCAGCAGTTACAGGAGGGCCGATCAGCCCCAGCATTTT.

CDR3 sequence reads: CASSEALTGNEKLFF. In nucleotides, the CDR3 is TGTGCCAGCAGTGAAGCTTTGACAGGGAATGAAAAACTGTTTTTT. This chain links TRBV6-1 with TRBJ1-4, with 7 bases lining up with TRBD1. This CDR3 has 15 residues. Germline V gene sequence: CDR1 MNHNS, CDR2 SASEGT. V trimming: 0 bases; J trimming: 5 bases; junction bases outside the gene matches: 3.

The chain uses TRBV11-2 and TRBJ2-3; D unresolved. Germline V lookup: CDR1 SGHAT, CDR2 FQNNGV. This CDR3 is built from 13 residues. V dropped 0 bases and J dropped 4 bases, with 5 bases sitting between them. The CDR3 region has the DNA TGTGCCAGCAGCTTAGAGGGCGCAGATACGCAGTATTTT. This encodes CASSLEGADTQYF.

The chain couples TRBV5-6 to TRBJ2-1, with 7 bases lining up with TRBD1. The trim removed 0 bases at V and 4 bases at J, leaving 13 bases unmatched. CDR3 length equals 18 residues. Germline assignment: CDR1 SGHDT and CDR2 YYEEEE. The CDR3 DNA reads TGTGCCAGCAGCTTGGAGGGACAGAGCCCCCTCGTTTACAATGAGCAGTTCTTC. Translated, it gives CASSLEGQSPLVYNEQFF.

This chain joins TRBV2 and TRBJ1-2; a weak D match, TRBD1 (5 bases). Trimming left V 3 bases short and J 2 bases short, with 16 bases between. The CDR3 has 16 residues. Germline V CDR1 and CDR2: SNHLY, FYNNEI. The CDR3 bases are TGTGCCAGCAGTGAGGTGGAAGGGGCCCTAAACTATGGCTACACCTTC. Translating it yields CASSEVEGALNYGYTF.

This chain links TRBV4-2 with TRBJ1-2; D is undetermined. The CDR3 has 12 residues. V was trimmed by 1 base and J by 10 bases, leaving 10 bases between them. The germline CDR1 and CDR2 sequences are LGHNA and YNFKEQ. CDR3 amino acids: CASSQGEGSYTF. CDR3 sequence (DNA): TGTGCCAGCAGCCAAGGGGAGGGTTCCTACACCTTC.

This clone was observed a single time. For the CDR3, the DNA is TGCGCCAGCAGCTCGGGACAGGCTCTAGCTTTCTTT. Protein: CASSSGQALAFF. This sequence joins TRBV5-1 and TRBJ1-1; TRBD1 matches at 8 bases. The CDR3 sequence is 12 residues long. From germline, CDR1 is SGHRS and CDR2 YFSETQ. The V segment lost 3 bases and the J segment 10 bases; nucleotides outside the gene matches: 5.

This clone was seen only a few times. This chain links TRBV5-1 with TRBJ2-7, with TRBD1 as a possible D gene (6 bases). Germline V gene lookup returns CDR1 SGHRS and CDR2 YFSETQ. The CDR3 length is 12 residues. V was cut by 2 bases and J by 7 bases, with 10 bases left in between. The CDR3 loop is CASSLQGMEQYF. The CDR3 DNA sequence: TGCGCCAGCAGCTTACAGGGTATGGAGCAGTACTTC.

The chain has TRBV30 and TRBJ2-5; 9 nucleotides match TRBD2. CDR3 length equals 16 residues. The V segment lost 3 bases and the J segment 1 base; nucleotides outside the gene matches: 9. Per the germline V gene, CDR1 is GTSNPN and CDR2 is SVGIG (reference sequence). The CDR3 DNA follows: TGTGCCTGGAGAAGGAGGCTAGCGGGGCGCCAAGAGACCCAGTACTTC. This gives the protein CAWRRRLAGRQETQYF.

The chain recombines TRBV28 with TRBJ1-2; 9 nucleotides agree with TRBD1. CDR1 MDHEN and CDR2 SYDVKM come from the germline V gene. The CDR3 is 14 residues long. V trimming: 8 bases; J trimming: 4 bases; junction bases outside the gene matches: 8. CDR3 sequence reads: CASRVGTGLYGYTF. CDR3 nucleotide sequence: TGTGCCAGCCGTGTCGGGACAGGGCTCTATGGCTACACCTTC.

The chain links TRBV7-9 to TRBJ2-4; maybe TRBD1 (6 bases). Per germline, CDR1 SEHNR and CDR2 FQNEAQ (reference sequence). The CDR3 sequence is 15 residues long. The germline V and J ends were trimmed by 5 bases and 0 bases, with 11 bases remaining between them. CDR3 sequence reads: CASSHRDLAKNIQYF. Written as DNA, the CDR3 is TGTGCCAGCAGCCACAGGGATTTAGCCAAAAACATTCAGTACTTC.

For this clone: Other nucleotide sequences from this sample produce the same CDR3. This chain connects TRBV5-1 to TRBJ2-7, with TRBD2 matching over 10 bases. CDR1 SGHRS and CDR2 YFSETQ come from the germline V gene. The CDR3 loop spans 18 amino acids. J gave up 1 base and V 1 base, and 11 bases lay outside the gene matches. The CDR3 DNA follows: TGCGCCAGCAGCTTGCGAGGCCTAGCGGGAGACCCTTCCTACGAGCAGTACTTC. Amino acid sequence: CASSLRGLAGDPSYEQYF.

The chain carries TRBV4-2 and TRBJ2-7, with 7 positions matching TRBD2. Germline V gene sequence: CDR1 LGHNA, CDR2 YNFKEQ. The trim removed 6 bases at V and 1 base at J, leaving 6 bases unmatched. The CDR3 runs to 14 residues. CDR3 sequence: CASSTGGGSYEQYF. CDR3 nucleotide sequence: TGTGCCAGCAGTACTGGCGGGGGTTCCTACGAGCAGTACTTC.

A few counts support this clone. This rearrangement joins TRBV19 to TRBJ2-2, with D maybe TRBD2 (5 bases). This CDR3 is 14 amino acids long. The V gene lost 6 bases and the J gene lost 4 bases, with 12 bases spanning the gap. Germline V gene lookup returns CDR1 LNHDA and CDR2 SQIVND (reference sequence). CDR3 sequence: CASRTDGVTGELFF. DNA for the CDR3: TGTGCCAGTAGGACCGACGGGGTCACCGGGGAGCTGTTTTTT.

The rearrangement links TRBV28 to TRBJ1-2; 7 bases match TRBD1. The V and J ends lost 3 bases and 8 bases, in that order; junction bases with no gene match: 9. The germline V gene encodes CDR1 MDHEN and CDR2 SYDVKM. The CDR3 loop spans 14 amino acids. CDR3 sequence reads: CASSFPDRNSGYTF. Here the CDR3 DNA reads TGTGCCAGCAGTTTTCCGGACAGGAACTCAGGCTACACCTTC.

The CDR3 DNA sequence: TGTGCCAGCAGCCCCGCTGGGCTAGCGAGGGATGAGCAGTTCTTC. This translates into CASSPAGLARDEQFF. The rearrangement uses TRBV11-3 and TRBJ2-1; perhaps TRBD2 as D (6 bases). The CDR3 is 15 residues long. The V gene's germline CDR1 is SGHNT and CDR2 YENEEA. Trimming removed 5 bases at V and 8 bases at J, with 19 bases between.

V is TRBV14 and J is TRBJ2-3, with TRBD2 matching over 7 bases. This CDR3 contains 16 residues. With 0 bases clipped from V and 11 bases from J, the junction kept 14 bases outside the gene matches. Germline lookup yields CDR1 SGHDN and CDR2 FVKESK. The CDR3 protein is CASSQDLAASSWRQYF. CDR3 coding DNA: TGTGCCAGCAGCCAAGACCTAGCGGCAAGCTCGTGGAGGCAGTATTTT.